This TCR beta chain was found in a study of blood T cell repertoires in COVID-19. Germline V gene sequence: CDR1 ENHRY, CDR2 SYGVKD. 14 amino acids form the CDR3, both terminal residues included. As for this clone: This is likely a read error, given that the CDR3 carries no conserved phenylalanine or tryptophan at its end. The DNA is omitted, as the CDR3 cannot be located on it reliably, and the CDR3 follows TCRdb's listing.

Data came from immunoSEQ multiplex PCR; TCRdb stores just in-frame clones and leaves some out. The sample comprises about 150,000 clones, roughly 83% of which are singletons, and less than 3.5% rests with the top ten. The sample was peripheral blood. The source is a woman aged 55-75 years with acute or convalescent COVID-19. The J gene is TRBJ2-7, the V gene TRBV10-3; the tabulated D call, TRBD1, remains unverified against the DNA. The CDR3 region is CAISSTGGATTLIL.